Presented here are 30 T cell receptor beta chains from one specimen sequenced in a study of cytomegalovirus exposure and HLA in healthy donors (dated by TCRdb to about 2017). Library preparation used the immunoSEQ multiplex PCR assay. The multiplex PCR relied on a mix of 60 forward primers for TCR Vbeta segments and 13 reverse primers for TCR Jbeta segments. TCRdb holds this immuneACCESS table with in-frame rearrangements only. Some clones are missing; in checked studies, unresolved V genes explain under half, and the rest has no known cause. The sample table contains 100,000 or so clones; only one count was recorded for more than 65% of them. Of the sample, around 8.4% falls within the top ten clones. Sequencing used PBMCs. Receptors were obtained from a man in his forties or fifties in good health and CMV-seropositive.

V gene TRBV28 combines with J gene TRBJ1-5; a weak D match, TRBD1 (5 bases). Trimming cost V 5 bases and J 1 base, with 15 bases left between them. Germline values: CDR1 MDHEN, CDR2 SYDVKM. This CDR3 has 16 amino acids. The CDR3 DNA is TGTGCCAGCAGTCCCCAGGGCATTGGGAGCAATCAGCCCCAGCATTTT. Its translation: CASSPQGIGSNQPQHF.

J is TRBJ2-1 and V is TRBV28; 7 bases are a match to TRBD1. The V gene's germline CDR1 is MDHEN and CDR2 SYDVKM. CDR3 size: 16 residues. V gave up 2 bases and J gave up 6 bases; unmatched junction bases: 10. CDR3 DNA: TGTGCCAGCAGTTTAGCCCAACTAGGGGGCCGCAATGAGCAGTTCTTC. Translated: CASSLAQLGGRNEQFF.

V usage is TRBV5-6 and J usage is TRBJ2-7, with 9 bases matching TRBD1. This CDR3 contains 14 residues. CDR1 and CDR2 from the germline V gene are SGHDT and YYEEEE. V dropped 4 bases and J dropped 3; count of bases not matched to a gene: 5. CDR3 DNA sequence: TGTGCCAGCAGCCGGGGGACAGGGTACTACGAGCAGTACTTC. This sequence encodes CASSRGTGYYEQYF.

The CDR3: CAWSPLARAAFF. CDR3 coding DNA: TGTGCCTGGAGTCCCCTTGCGAGGGCAGCTTTCTTT. The chain recombines TRBV30 with TRBJ1-1; D is ambiguous. CDR3 length: 12 amino acids. V lost 2 bases, J lost 10 bases, and 14 bases lay in between. Germline CDR1 reads GTSNPN; CDR2 reads SVGIG (reference sequence). The full variable domain, in which reference TRBV30 and TRBJ1-1 provide the parts outside the CDR3, is SQTIHQWPATLVQPVGSPLSLECTVEGTSNPNLYWYRQAAGRGLQLLFYSVGIGQISSEVPQNLSASRPQDRQFILSSKKLLLSDSGFYLCAWSPLARAAFFGQGTRLTVV.

This clone was counted once. V gene TRBV6-5 combines with J gene TRBJ1-2; unclear D gene. The CDR3 length is 15 residues. In germline, CDR1 is MNHEY, CDR2 SVGAGI. V was shortened by 3 bases and J by 8 bases, with 19 bases between the two germline ends. CDR3 region: CASSYPGREVGGYTF. In nucleotides, the CDR3 is TGTGCCAGCAGTTATCCGGGAAGAGAAGTCGGCGGCTACACCTTC.

The V and J genes are TRBV4-2 and TRBJ2-1, with 8 bases lining up with TRBD2. This CDR3 has 18 amino acids. Germline V CDR1 and CDR2: LGHNA, YNFKEQ. J lost 4 bases, V lost 0 bases, and 11 bases had no gene match. Here the CDR3 reads CASSQEVEAGATYNEQFF. CDR3 in DNA: TGTGCCAGCAGCCAAGAGGTGGAAGCGGGAGCTACTTACAATGAGCAGTTCTTC.

The chain couples TRBV15 to TRBJ2-7, with TRBD1 as a possible D gene (6 bases). The CDR3 is 13 amino acids. With 4 bases removed from V and 4 bases from J, the gap between germline ends came to 11 bases. Per the germline V gene, CDR1 is LNHNV and CDR2 is YYDKDF (reference sequence). The CDR3 DNA reads as TGTGCCACCAGCACCGGGACAACTTACGAGCAGTACTTC. This sequence encodes CATSTGTTYEQYF.

V and J are TRBV7-6 and TRBJ1-5; 7 bases agree with TRBD1. The CDR3 runs to 18 residues. Trimming took 3 bases from V and 4 from J; bases not matched to a gene: 15. Germline V lookup: CDR1 SGHVS, CDR2 FNYEAQ. The chain's CDR3 is CASSFEGRGQRANQPQHF. The CDR3, as DNA: TGTGCCAGCAGCTTCGAGGGGCGGGGACAGCGGGCGAATCAGCCCCAGCATTTT.

This chain joins TRBV19 and TRBJ1-1, with D unclear. This CDR3 has 14 amino acids. The V end was cut by 5 bases, the J end by 1 base, with 11 bases between. Germline V gene sequence: CDR1 LNHDA, CDR2 SQIVND (reference sequence). The CDR3 is CASSFGDGNTEAFF. In DNA form, the CDR3 reads TGTGCCAGTAGTTTCGGGGATGGGAACACTGAAGCTTTCTTT.

V gene TRBV5-1 combines with J gene TRBJ1-1; D gene ambiguous. V was trimmed by 0 bases and J by 5 bases, leaving 11 bases between them. CDR1 and CDR2 (germline): SGHRS, YFSETQ. The CDR3 is made up of 14 amino acids. For the CDR3, the DNA is TGCGCCAGCAGCTTGGTTCCAGTATTAACTGAAGCTTTCTTT. Protein product: CASSLVPVLTEAFF.

The CDR3 DNA sequence: TGTGCCAGCAGTGCGGCTTCAGCCTCTGGAAACACCATATATTTT. Amino acids: CASSAASASGNTIYF. The chain carries TRBV6-6 and TRBJ1-3; D gene unclear. CDR3 length equals 15 residues. Germline V gene sequence: CDR1 MNHNY, CDR2 SVGAGI (reference sequence). V was pared by 5 bases and J by 0 bases, with 11 bases between.

The gene calls are TRBV7-6 and TRBJ2-1, with TRBD1 matching 7 bases. After removal of 3 bases from V and 9 bases from J, the junction contained 11 bases not matched to a gene. The CDR3 contains 15 residues. CDR1 is SGHVS, CDR2 FNYEAQ, per germline. The CDR3 DNA reads TGTGCCAGCAGCTTGCCCGGGACAGCGGCAGCTGAGCAGTTCTTC. It yields the protein CASSLPGTAAAEQFF. Supplemented by reference TRBV7-6 and TRBJ2-1, the full variable domain reads GAGVSQSPRYKVTKRGQDVALRCDPISGHVSLYWYRQALGQGPEFLTYFNYEAQQDKSGLPNDRFSAERPEGSISTLTIQRTEQRDSAMYRCASSLPGTAAAEQFFGPGTRLTVL.

The chain employs TRBV6-5 and TRBJ2-1; maybe TRBD1 (5 bases). V dropped 2 bases and J dropped 2 bases, with 10 bases sitting between them. CDR1 is MNHEY and CDR2 is SVGAGI in the germline V gene. There are 15 residues in the CDR3. CDR3: CASSYGAPAYNEQFF. CDR3 coding DNA: TGTGCCAGCAGTTACGGGGCCCCCGCCTACAATGAGCAGTTCTTC.

The rearrangement links TRBV7-2 to TRBJ2-4, with D maybe TRBD2 (7 bases). Trimming took off 9 bases at V and 3 bases at J, with 15 bases between the two ends. The CDR3 is 14 residues long. Germline assignment: CDR1 SGHTA and CDR2 FQGNSA. The CDR3 loop is CARLGGRDKNIQYF. Written as DNA, the CDR3 is TGTGCCAGACTCGGGGGGCGGGACAAAAACATTCAGTACTTC.

V usage is TRBV29-1 and J usage is TRBJ1-1; TRBD1 matches at 8 bases. This CDR3 is built from 13 residues. The junction had 3 bases not matched to a gene; V was cut back by 6 bases and J by 0 bases. Per germline, CDR1 SQVTM and CDR2 ANQGSEA. CDR3 in DNA: TGCAGCGTACGGACAGGGATGAACACTGAAGCTTTCTTT. This gives the protein CSVRTGMNTEAFF.

The rearrangement uses TRBV9 and TRBJ1-1, with 7 bases lining up with TRBD1. The germline V gene encodes CDR1 SGDLS and CDR2 YYNGEE. The CDR3 sequence is 15 residues long. V gave up 6 bases and J gave up 1 base; unmatched junction bases: 9. The CDR3 spells CASTPLQGENTEAFF. The DNA for the CDR3 is TGTGCCAGCACCCCCCTTCAGGGGGAGAACACTGAAGCTTTCTTT.

This chain links TRBV30 with TRBJ2-5; 7 bases are shared with TRBD1. Gene TRBJ2-7 matches the end of the DNA better, so the J call may be wrong. The CDR3 extends over 14 amino acids. Germline V gene sequence: CDR1 GTSNPN, CDR2 SVGIG (reference sequence). This chain's CDR3 is CAWSVPTGRYEQYF. The CDR3 DNA reads TGTGCCTGGAGTGTACCGACAGGGCGCTACGAGCAGTACTTC.

This clone has a single count. The chain recombines TRBV6-5 with TRBJ1-1, with TRBD1 matching 8 bases. CDR3 length: 14 amino acids. Germline assignment: CDR1 MNHEY and CDR2 SVGAGI. After removal of 6 bases from V and 1 base from J, the junction contained 4 bases not matched to a gene. The CDR3 nucleotides are TGTGCCAGCAGGGACAGGGCGTCGAACACTGAAGCTTTCTTT. This codes for CASRDRASNTEAFF.

The CDR3, as DNA: TGTGCCAGCAGCTCAGGGGGTCGGAGCACAGATACGCAGTATTTT. This codes for CASSSGGRSTDTQYF. The J gene is TRBJ2-3, the V gene TRBV7-2; 7 bases agree with TRBD1. CDR3 size: 15 residues. CDR1 SGHTA and CDR2 FQGNSA come from the germline V gene. V shed 4 bases and J 0 bases; nucleotides not matched to a gene: 4. Looking up the rest from reference TRBV7-2 and TRBJ2-3 gives the full variable domain: GAGVSQSPSNKVTEKGKDVELRCDPISGHTALYWYRQSLGQGLEFLIYFQGNSAPDKSGLPSDRFSAERTGGSVSTLTIQRTQQEDSAVYLCASSSGGRSTDTQYFGPGTRLTVL.

V and J are TRBV9 and TRBJ1-3, with a possible D match to TRBD1 (6 bases). Looked up from germline, CDR1 is SGDLS and CDR2 is YYNGEE. Deletions cut 3 bases from V and 0 bases from J, with 13 bases between. The CDR3 runs to 16 residues. CDR3 in amino acids: CASSAGQSYSGNTIYF. CDR3 in DNA: TGTGCCAGCAGCGCCGGACAGAGTTACTCTGGAAACACCATATATTTT.

In this sample, this clone turned up once. The chain uses TRBV7-9 and TRBJ2-1, with 7 nucleotides matching TRBD2. This CDR3 has 15 residues. With V trimmed by 5 bases and J by 6 bases, 10 bases remained unmatched. Germline CDR1 SEHNR, CDR2 FQNEAQ (reference sequence). This CDR3 reads CASSPTGTMGNEQFF. The CDR3 DNA follows: TGTGCCAGCAGCCCCACCGGGACTATGGGCAATGAGCAGTTCTTC. Using reference TRBV7-9 and TRBJ2-1 for the parts outside the CDR3, the full variable domain is DTGVSQNPRHKITKRGQNVTFRCDPISEHNRLYWYRQTLGQGPEFLTYFQNEAQLEKSRLLSDRFSAERPKGSFSTLEIQRTEQGDSAMYLCASSPTGTMGNEQFFGPGTRLTVL.

This clone was detected only a few times. V is TRBV6-6 and J is TRBJ2-7; 8 nucleotides match TRBD1. CDR3 length: 12 residues. Germline V gene lookup returns CDR1 MNHNY and CDR2 SVGAGI (reference sequence). Losses at the gene ends were 6 bases for V and 6 bases for J; bases not matched to a gene: 4. The CDR3 sequence is CASRETGAEQYF. The CDR3 coding sequence is TGTGCCAGCAGAGAGACAGGGGCCGAGCAGTACTTC.

CDR3 region: CASSSYSGRGSYNEQFF. DNA of the CDR3: TGTGCCAGCAGCTCATATAGCGGGAGAGGGTCCTACAATGAGCAGTTCTTC. J is TRBJ2-1 and V is TRBV13, with TRBD2 matching over 9 bases. The germline CDR1 and CDR2 sequences are PRHDT and FYEKMQ (reference sequence). This CDR3 is 17 amino acids long. The trim removed 4 bases at V and 1 base at J, leaving 8 bases unmatched. The full variable domain, rest sourced from reference TRBV13 and TRBJ2-1, is AAGVIQSPRHLIKEKRETATLKCYPIPRHDTVYWYQQGPGQDPQFLISFYEKMQSDKGSIPDRFSAQQFSDYHSELNMSSLELGDSALYFCASSSYSGRGSYNEQFFGPGTRLTVL.

There are a few counts of this clone. The gene calls are TRBV18 and TRBJ2-6; TRBD1 matches at 8 bases. This CDR3 is 19 amino acids long. CDR1 and CDR2 (germline): KGHSH, LQKENI. Trimming took 3 bases from V and 2 from J; bases not matched to a gene: 12. The CDR3 nucleotides read TGTGCCAGCTCACCGAGCCAGGACAGGGCCTTGACTGGGGCCAACGTCCTGACTTTC. Protein: CASSPSQDRALTGANVLTF.

The chain recombines TRBV11-2 with TRBJ1-1; D not resolved. V shed 6 bases and J shed 1 base, with 9 bases lying between them. Germline CDR1 SGHAT, CDR2 FQNNGV. This CDR3 has 13 residues. The CDR3 coding sequence is TGTGCCAGCAGTTGGGCAGGGAACACTGAAGCTTTCTTT. The encoded protein is CASSWAGNTEAFF.

This chain links TRBV29-1 with TRBJ2-5; TRBD1 agrees at 9 bases. CDR1 and CDR2 from the germline V gene are SQVTM and ANQGSEA. V lost 6 bases to trimming and J lost 2 bases; unmatched junction nucleotides: 16. The CDR3 runs to 17 residues. CDR3 sequence reads: CSVYGERNRGPQETQYF. The CDR3 region has the DNA TGCAGCGTCTACGGGGAAAGGAACAGGGGGCCTCAAGAGACCCAGTACTTC.

The chain combines TRBV6-1 with TRBJ2-2; TRBD2 is a possible D gene (5 bases). Trimming removed 7 bases from V and 4 bases from J, with 7 bases in between. This CDR3 is 12 amino acids long. Germline V CDR1 and CDR2: MNHNS, SASEGT. The chain's CDR3 is CASTGFTGELFF. The CDR3 region has the DNA TGTGCCAGCACGGGGTTCACCGGGGAGCTGTTTTTT.

The chain employs TRBV6-5 and TRBJ2-7; a possible D gene is TRBD1 (5 bases). The V end was cut by 0 bases, the J end by 0 bases, with 9 bases between. CDR1 and CDR2 (germline): MNHEY, SVGAGI. This CDR3 is 15 amino acids long. The CDR3 bases are TGTGCCAGCAGTTACTCCTGGCAGGGCTCCTACGAGCAGTACTTC. Amino acids: CASSYSWQGSYEQYF.

The chain combines TRBV19 with TRBJ2-2; TRBD2 aligns across 9 bases. V gave up 3 bases and J gave up 1 base; unmatched junction bases: 9. Germline V gene data show CDR1 as LNHDA and CDR2 as SQIVND (reference sequence). The CDR3 extends over 18 amino acids. As DNA, the CDR3 is TGTGCCAGTAGTATTTTAGGGGTAGCGGGGGTGAACACCGGGGAGCTGTTTTTT. Translating gives CASSILGVAGVNTGELFF.

The chain couples TRBV7-2 to TRBJ2-5, with 10 bases that match TRBD2. CDR3 length: 17 residues. Losses at the gene ends were 5 bases for V and 5 bases for J; bases not matched to a gene: 14. Germline CDR1 is SGHTA and CDR2 is FQGNSA. The CDR3 reads CASSRRRSGRAYETQYF. The CDR3 nucleotides are TGTGCCAGCAGCCGACGGAGGAGCGGGAGGGCCTATGAGACCCAGTACTTC. The full variable domain, completed using reference TRBV7-2 and TRBJ2-5, is GAGVSQSPSNKVTEKGKDVELRCDPISGHTALYWYRQSLGQGLEFLIYFQGNSAPDKSGLPSDRFSAERTGGSVSTLTIQRTQQEDSAVYLCASSRRRSGRAYETQYFGPGTRLLVL.